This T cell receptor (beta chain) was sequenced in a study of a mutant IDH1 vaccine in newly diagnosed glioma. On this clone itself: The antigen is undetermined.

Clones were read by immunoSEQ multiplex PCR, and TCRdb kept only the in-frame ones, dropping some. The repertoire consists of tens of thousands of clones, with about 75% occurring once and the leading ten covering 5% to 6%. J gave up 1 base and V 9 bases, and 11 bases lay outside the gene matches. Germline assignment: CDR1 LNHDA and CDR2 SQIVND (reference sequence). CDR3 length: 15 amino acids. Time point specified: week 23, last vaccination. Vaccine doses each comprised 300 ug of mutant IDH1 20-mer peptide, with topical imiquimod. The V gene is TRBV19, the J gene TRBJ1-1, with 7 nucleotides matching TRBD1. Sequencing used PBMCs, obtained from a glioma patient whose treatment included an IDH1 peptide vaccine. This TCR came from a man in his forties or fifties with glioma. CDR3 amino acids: CASHLRQGGNTEAFF. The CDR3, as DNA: TGTGCCAGCCACCTACGACAGGGAGGGAACACTGAAGCTTTCTTT.